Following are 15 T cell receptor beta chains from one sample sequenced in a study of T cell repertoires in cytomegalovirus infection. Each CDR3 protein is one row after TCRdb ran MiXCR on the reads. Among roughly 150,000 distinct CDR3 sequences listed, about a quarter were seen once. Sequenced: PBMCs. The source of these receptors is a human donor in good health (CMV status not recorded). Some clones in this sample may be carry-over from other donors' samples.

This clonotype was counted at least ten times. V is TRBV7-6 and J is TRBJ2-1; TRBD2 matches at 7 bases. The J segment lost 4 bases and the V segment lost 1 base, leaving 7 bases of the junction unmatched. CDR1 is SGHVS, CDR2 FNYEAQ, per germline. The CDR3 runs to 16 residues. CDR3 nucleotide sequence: TGTGCCAGCAGCTTAGAGCTCGGCGGGGGATACAATGAGCAGTTCTTC. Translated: CASSLELGGGYNEQFF.

The CDR3, as DNA: TGTGCCAGCAGCCCCCGGGCTAGCGGCGGTGAGCAGTTCTTC. Translated: CASSPRASGGEQFF. The V call is TRBV6-5, the J call TRBJ2-1; 7 bases fit TRBD2. CDR1 is MNHEY and CDR2 is SVGAGI in the germline V gene. The CDR3 has 14 amino acids. J was trimmed by 9 bases and V by 6 bases; bases with no gene match: 11.

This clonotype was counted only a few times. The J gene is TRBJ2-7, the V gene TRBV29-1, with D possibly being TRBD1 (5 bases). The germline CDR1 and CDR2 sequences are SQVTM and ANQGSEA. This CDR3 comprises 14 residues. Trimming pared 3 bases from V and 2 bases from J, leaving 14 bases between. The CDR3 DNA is TGCAGCGTTGATCCGGGTTCAGGGACCTACGAGCAGTACTTC. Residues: CSVDPGSGTYEQYF.

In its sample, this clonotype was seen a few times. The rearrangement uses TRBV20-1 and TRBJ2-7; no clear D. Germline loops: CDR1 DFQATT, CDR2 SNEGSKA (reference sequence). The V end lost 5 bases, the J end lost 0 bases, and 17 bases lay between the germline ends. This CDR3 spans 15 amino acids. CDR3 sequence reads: CSALKDEVFSYEQYF. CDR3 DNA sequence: TGCAGTGCTCTAAAAGACGAAGTATTCTCCTACGAGCAGTACTTC.

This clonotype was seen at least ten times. This CDR3 is CATSDLQDNQETQYF. CDR3 in DNA: TGTGCCACCAGTGATTTGCAAGACAACCAAGAGACCCAGTACTTC. This rearrangement joins TRBV24-1 to TRBJ2-5; unclear D gene. V dropped 0 bases and J dropped 0 bases, with 7 bases sitting between them. CDR3 length: 15 residues. Germline CDR1 reads KGHDR; CDR2 reads SFDVKD.

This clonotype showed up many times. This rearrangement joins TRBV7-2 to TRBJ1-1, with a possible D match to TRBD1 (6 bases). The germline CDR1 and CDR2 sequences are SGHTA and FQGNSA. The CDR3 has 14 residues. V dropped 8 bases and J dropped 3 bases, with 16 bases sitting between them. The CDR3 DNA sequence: TGTGCCAGCCGGGGGAACAGGGTGGACACTGAAGCTTTCTTT. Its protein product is CASRGNRVDTEAFF.

The CDR3, as DNA: TGTGCCAGCCATTTCCCCGGGGGGGGCCCGGTCTACAATGAGCAGTTCTTC. Residues: CASHFPGGGPVYNEQFF. The chain uses TRBV12-3 or TRBV12-4 and TRBJ2-1; the match to TRBD2 covers 8 bases. V shed 8 bases and J 3 bases; nucleotides not matched to a gene: 15. CDR3 size: 17 residues.

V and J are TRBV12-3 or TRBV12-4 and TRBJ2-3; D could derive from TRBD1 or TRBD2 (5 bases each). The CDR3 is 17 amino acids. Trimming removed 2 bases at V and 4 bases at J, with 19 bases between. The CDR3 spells CASSLSKQGRGADTQYF. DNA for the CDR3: TGTGCCAGCAGTTTAAGTAAGCAGGGACGAGGAGCAGATACGCAGTATTTT.

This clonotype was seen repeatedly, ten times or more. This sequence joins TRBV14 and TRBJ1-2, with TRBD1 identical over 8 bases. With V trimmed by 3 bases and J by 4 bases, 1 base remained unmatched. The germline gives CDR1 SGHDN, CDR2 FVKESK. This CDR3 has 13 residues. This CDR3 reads CASSHGTGYGYTF. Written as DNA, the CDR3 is TGTGCCAGCAGCCATGGGACAGGCTATGGCTACACCTTC.

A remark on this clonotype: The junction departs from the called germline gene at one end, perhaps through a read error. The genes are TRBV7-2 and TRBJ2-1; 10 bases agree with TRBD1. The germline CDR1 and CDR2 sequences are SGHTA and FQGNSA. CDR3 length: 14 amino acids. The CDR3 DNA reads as TGCGGCAGCAGCACCCGACAGGGGGCTGATGAGCAGTTCTTC. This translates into CGSSTRQGADEQFF.

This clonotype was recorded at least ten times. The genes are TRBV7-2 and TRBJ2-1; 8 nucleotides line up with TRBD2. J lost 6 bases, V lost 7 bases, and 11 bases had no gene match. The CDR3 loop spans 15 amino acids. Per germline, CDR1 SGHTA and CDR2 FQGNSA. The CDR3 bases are TGTGCCAGCACCGTCGCGGGGGGCGTTTTCAATGAGCAGTTCTTC. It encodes CASTVAGGVFNEQFF. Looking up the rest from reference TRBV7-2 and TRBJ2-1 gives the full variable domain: GAGVSQSPSNKVTEKGKDVELRCDPISGHTALYWYRQSLGQGLEFLIYFQGNSAPDKSGLPSDRFSAERTGGSVSTLTIQRTQQEDSAVYLCASTVAGGVFNEQFFGPGTRLTVL.

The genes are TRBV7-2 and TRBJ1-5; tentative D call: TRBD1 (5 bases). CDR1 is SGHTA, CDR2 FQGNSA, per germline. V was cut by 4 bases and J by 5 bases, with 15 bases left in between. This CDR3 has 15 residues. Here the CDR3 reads CASSSRGGLDQPQHF. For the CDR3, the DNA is TGTGCCAGCAGCTCACGGGGGGGATTGGATCAGCCCCAGCATTTT. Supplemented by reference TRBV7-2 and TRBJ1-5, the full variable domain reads GAGVSQSPSNKVTEKGKDVELRCDPISGHTALYWYRQSLGQGLEFLIYFQGNSAPDKSGLPSDRFSAERTGGSVSTLTIQRTQQEDSAVYLCASSSRGGLDQPQHFGDGTRLSIL.

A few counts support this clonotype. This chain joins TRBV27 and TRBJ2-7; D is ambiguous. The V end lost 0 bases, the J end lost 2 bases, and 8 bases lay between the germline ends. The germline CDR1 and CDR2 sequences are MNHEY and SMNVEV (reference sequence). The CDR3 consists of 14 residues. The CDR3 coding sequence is TGTGCCAGCAGTTTATCGAACCCGACCTACGAGCAGTACTTC. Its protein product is CASSLSNPTYEQYF.

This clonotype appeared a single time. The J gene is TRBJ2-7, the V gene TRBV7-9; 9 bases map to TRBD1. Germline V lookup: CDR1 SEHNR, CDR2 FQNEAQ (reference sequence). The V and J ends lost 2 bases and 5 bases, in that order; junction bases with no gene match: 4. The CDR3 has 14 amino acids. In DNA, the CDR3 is TGTGCCAGCAGCTTAAGGACAGGGGCCCACGAGCAGTACTTC. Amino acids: CASSLRTGAHEQYF.

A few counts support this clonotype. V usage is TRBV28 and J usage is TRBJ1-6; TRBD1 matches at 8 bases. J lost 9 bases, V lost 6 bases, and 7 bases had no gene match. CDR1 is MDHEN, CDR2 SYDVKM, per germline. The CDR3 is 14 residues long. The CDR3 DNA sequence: TGTGCCAGCAGAGTTCCGGGACAGGCTTCACCCCTCCACTTT. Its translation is CASRVPGQASPLHF.